This entry lists 28 T cell receptor beta chains sequenced from one sample in a study of spatial heterogeneity in lung cancer. Time point here: sample taken at primary tumor resection. Whole RNA obtained from tumor, nontumor lung or frozen PBMC underwent sequencing without sorting. TCRdb itself ran the 5' RACE reads through MiXCR, one entry per CDR3 protein. In the table there are about 82,000 distinct CDR3 sequences, over 10% of which are singletons. Specimen: PBMCs, collected at surgery. The receptors derive from a male donor with early-stage non-small cell lung cancer.

This clonotype appeared a few times. The V and J genes are TRBV3-1 and TRBJ1-1, with 9 bases lining up with TRBD1. Germline assignment: CDR1 LGHDT and CDR2 YNNKEL (reference sequence). Trimming at V came to 4 bases and at J to 4 bases, leaving 4 bases not matched to a gene. The CDR3 extends over 14 amino acids. CDR3 sequence: CASSRDRVRTEAFF. In nucleotides, the CDR3 is TGTGCCAGCAGCCGGGACAGGGTGCGCACTGAAGCTTTCTTT.

This clonotype was counted only a few times. The chain employs TRBV28 and TRBJ2-1, with TRBD2 as a possible D gene (5 bases). Germline lookup yields CDR1 MDHEN and CDR2 SYDVKM. The CDR3 is made up of 16 amino acids. Trimming removed 3 bases at V and 9 bases at J, with 21 bases between. The CDR3 loop is CASSFPPDAPSGEQFF. The CDR3 nucleotides read TGTGCCAGCAGTTTTCCACCCGACGCTCCCAGCGGTGAGCAGTTCTTC. Full variable domain (rest looked up from reference TRBV28 and TRBJ2-1): DVKVTQSSRYLVKRTGEKVFLECVQDMDHENMFWYRQDPGLGLRLIYFSYDVKMKEKGDIPEGYSVSREKKERFSLILESASTNQTSMYLCASSFPPDAPSGEQFFGPGTRLTVL.

Written as DNA, the CDR3 is TGCAGCGCCCTTTCACCGGGGCCCTACAATGAGCAGTTCTTC. This codes for CSALSPGPYNEQFF. V is TRBV29-1 and J is TRBJ2-1; the D call may be TRBD1 or TRBD2 (5 bases each). CDR3 length equals 14 residues. Germline V CDR1 and CDR2: SQVTM, ANQGSEA. V lost 7 bases and J 2 bases, leaving 15 bases between the germline ends.

This clonotype was counted only a few times. This chain connects TRBV29-1 to TRBJ2-7, with D perhaps TRBD1 or TRBD2 (5 bases each). The CDR3 consists of 16 residues. V lost 2 bases to trimming and J lost 2 bases, with 19 bases between them. Germline CDR1 is SQVTM and CDR2 is ANQGSEA. The CDR3 DNA is TGCAGCGTTGAAACTTGGGGAGCCAGGGCAACCTACGAGCAGTACTTC. Protein sequence: CSVETWGARATYEQYF.

The chain couples TRBV10-3 to TRBJ2-1, with D possibly being TRBD1 or TRBD2 (5 bases each). This CDR3 is built from 16 residues. Trimming took off 2 bases at V and 7 bases at J, with 18 bases between the two ends. In germline, CDR1 is ENHRY, CDR2 SYGVKD. The CDR3: CAISEKRELGVNEQFF. In nucleotides, the CDR3 is TGTGCCATCAGTGAGAAGAGAGAGCTGGGGGTAAATGAGCAGTTCTTC.

Worth noting for this clonotype: Compared with germline, one end of the junction differs, possibly owing to a read error. The V and J genes are TRBV2 and TRBJ2-2; possibly TRBD1 for D (6 bases). This CDR3 contains 14 residues. Germline V gene lookup returns CDR1 SNHLY and CDR2 FYNNEI. The CDR3 sequence is CGSSWDIEVGELFF. The CDR3 coding sequence is TGTGGCAGCAGTTGGGACATTGAAGTCGGGGAGCTGTTTTTT.

This clonotype appeared a few times. The chain has TRBV5-4 and TRBJ2-2, with 7 positions matching TRBD1. V lost 4 bases to trimming and J lost 1 base; unmatched junction nucleotides: 7. Germline lookup yields CDR1 SGHNT and CDR2 YYREEE (reference sequence). CDR3 size: 16 residues. CDR3 nucleotides: TGTGCCAGCAGCATACCGACAGGGAAGAACACCGGGGAGCTGTTTTTT. Translation: CASSIPTGKNTGELFF. The full variable domain, completed using reference TRBV5-4 and TRBJ2-2, is ETGVTQSPTHLIKTRGQQVTLRCSSQSGHNTVSWYQQALGQGPQFIFQYYREEENGRGNFPPRFSGLQFPNYSSELNVNALELDDSALYLCASSIPTGKNTGELFFGEGSRLTVL.

This chain links TRBV6-6 with TRBJ1-2; 7 bases agree with TRBD1. The CDR3 runs to 15 residues. Germline V gene lookup returns CDR1 MNHNY and CDR2 SVGAGI (reference sequence). Losses at the gene ends were 0 bases for V and 6 bases for J; bases not matched to a gene: 7. The CDR3 loop is CASSYSTGQSDGYTF. As DNA, the CDR3 is TGTGCCAGCAGTTACTCGACGGGACAGAGTGATGGCTACACCTTC.

In its sample, this clonotype was seen a few times. The V gene is TRBV5-1, the J gene TRBJ2-1; D not certain. Germline-derived CDR1 and CDR2 are SGHRS and YFSETQ. The ends were cut back, 0 bases at V and 8 bases at J, with 6 bases in the middle. The CDR3 has 12 amino acids. In nucleotides, the CDR3 is TGCGCCAGCAGCTTGGGGTCGGATGAGCAGTTCTTC. Translating gives CASSLGSDEQFF.

This clonotype was detected only a few times. The CDR3 spells CSAGGAGGEDTQYF. CDR3 sequence (DNA): TGCAGCGCCGGTGGAGCGGGGGGTGAGGATACGCAGTATTTT. The chain links TRBV29-1 to TRBJ2-3; TRBD2 agrees at 9 bases. Losses at the gene ends were 7 bases for V and 6 bases for J; bases not matched to a gene: 11. This CDR3 contains 14 residues. Germline V gene data show CDR1 as SQVTM and CDR2 as ANQGSEA.

This clonotype has only a few counts. The chain employs TRBV6-2 or TRBV6-3 and TRBJ1-5; D unclear. This CDR3 has 15 residues. Germline CDR1 and CDR2: MNHEY and SVGEGT. Trimming took 9 bases from V and 5 from J, leaving 20 bases between them. The CDR3 DNA is TGTGCCAGAACCCAAGACCGTCCCACCCATCAGCCCCAGCATTTT. Translated: CARTQDRPTHQPQHF.

This clonotype was observed many times. V and J are TRBV10-3 and TRBJ2-7, with 11 bases that match TRBD2. V dropped 4 bases and J dropped 6; count of bases not matched to a gene: 8. Germline V gene data show CDR1 as ENHRY and CDR2 as SYGVKD. The CDR3 contains 15 residues. CDR3 protein: CAISGVLAGEVEQYF. The CDR3 region has the DNA TGTGCCATCAGTGGTGTACTAGCGGGAGAGGTCGAGCAGTACTTC.

V usage is TRBV13 and J usage is TRBJ2-1; 12 nucleotides line up with TRBD2. The J segment lost 2 bases and the V segment lost 1 base, leaving 6 bases of the junction unmatched. The CDR3 is 18 amino acids. Germline values: CDR1 PRHDT, CDR2 FYEKMQ (reference sequence). CDR3 region: CASSLAGPSGRAYNEQFF. The CDR3 DNA is TGTGCCAGCAGCTTAGCGGGACCTAGCGGGAGGGCCTACAATGAGCAGTTCTTC.

This clonotype was counted at least ten times. The chain employs TRBV29-1 and TRBJ1-3; D remains ambiguous. CDR3 length: 13 amino acids. Trimming pared 3 bases from V and 1 base from J, leaving 7 bases between. Germline CDR1 and CDR2: SQVTM and ANQGSEA. The CDR3, as DNA: TGCAGCGTTGAGTCTGTATCTGGAAACACCATATATTTT. It yields the protein CSVESVSGNTIYF.

The gene calls are TRBV2 and TRBJ2-7; no firm D call. V lost 4 bases and J lost 0, with 7 bases in between. Germline-derived CDR1 and CDR2 are SNHLY and FYNNEI. The length of the CDR3 is 13 residues. In DNA form, the CDR3 reads TGTGCCAGCAGTGCACAGAGCTCCTACGAGCAGTACTTC. Its translation: CASSAQSSYEQYF.

The sample holds many counts of this clonotype. The rearrangement uses TRBV7-3 and TRBJ1-1; D is perhaps TRBD1 (5 bases). The V gene lost 4 bases and the J gene lost 2 bases, with 14 bases spanning the gap. Per germline, CDR1 SGHTA and CDR2 FQGTGA. This CDR3 spans 15 amino acids. The CDR3 bases are TGTGCCAGCAGCTCACCCGGGAGGGGTAACACTGAAGCTTTCTTT. It is translated as CASSSPGRGNTEAFF.

This clonotype was observed many times. V usage is TRBV3-1 and J usage is TRBJ1-2; maybe TRBD1 (6 bases). Germline CDR1 LGHDT, CDR2 YNNKEL (reference sequence). The CDR3 spans 18 residues. Trimming removed 0 bases at V and 2 bases at J, with 19 bases between. Written as DNA, the CDR3 is TGTGCCAGCAGCCAAGATTCTACCCCTAGGGGGTCCAACTATGGCTACACCTTC. As protein: CASSQDSTPRGSNYGYTF.

By frequency in the sample, this clonotype is medium-sized. The chain recombines TRBV10-3 with TRBJ2-7; D uncertain. The CDR3 has 12 residues. V was shortened by 0 bases and J by 7 bases, with 7 bases between the two germline ends. The germline V gene has CDR1 ENHRY and CDR2 SYGVKD. CDR3 amino acids: CAISESGEEQYF. The CDR3 DNA sequence: TGTGCCATCAGTGAGTCTGGGGAAGAGCAGTACTTC.

The V gene is TRBV6-1, the J gene TRBJ2-1; D gene unclear. Trimming took 7 bases from V and 4 from J, leaving 14 bases between them. Germline CDR1 and CDR2: MNHNS and SASEGT. This CDR3 has 14 residues. This CDR3 reads CASKSPGPYNEQFF. The DNA for the CDR3 is TGTGCCAGCAAATCCCCGGGCCCTTACAATGAGCAGTTCTTC.

The chain combines TRBV12-3 or TRBV12-4 with TRBJ2-3; D is ambiguous. CDR3 size: 12 residues. Trimming shortened V by 4 bases and J by 5 bases, and 7 bases separated the two germline ends. The DNA for the CDR3 is TGTGCCAGCAGTTCCGAGGTAGATACGCAGTATTTT. It translates to CASSSEVDTQYF.

The rearrangement uses TRBV29-1 and TRBJ1-2; TRBD1 agrees at 7 bases. The trim removed 4 bases at V and 3 bases at J, leaving 11 bases unmatched. The germline CDR1 and CDR2 sequences are SQVTM and ANQGSEA. The CDR3 spans 15 residues. The CDR3 here is CSVGQPWDSHYGYTF. The CDR3 DNA sequence: TGCAGCGTTGGGCAACCGTGGGACAGCCACTATGGCTACACCTTC.

The chain combines TRBV7-2 with TRBJ2-3; TRBD1 aligns across 11 bases. Germline CDR1 reads SGHTA; CDR2 reads FQGNSA. The CDR3 runs to 19 residues. Unmatched junction bases numbered 16, after V lost 2 bases and J lost 6 bases. The CDR3: CASSLTPVSRTGGADTQYF. Written as DNA, the CDR3 is TGTGCCAGCAGCTTAACACCCGTGAGCAGGACAGGGGGCGCCGATACGCAGTATTTT.

J is TRBJ1-2 and V is TRBV2; no definite D call. Germline V gene sequence: CDR1 SNHLY, CDR2 FYNNEI. This CDR3 contains 13 residues. The V gene lost 3 bases and the J gene lost 0 bases, with 5 bases spanning the gap. The CDR3 sequence is CASSETPNYGYTF. CDR3 nucleotide sequence: TGTGCCAGCAGTGAGACCCCTAACTATGGCTACACCTTC.

This clonotype was counted between two and nine times. This chain connects TRBV2 to TRBJ1-5, with a possible D match to TRBD1 (5 bases). Germline CDR1 SNHLY, CDR2 FYNNEI. The V end was cut by 2 bases, the J end by 0 bases, with 17 bases between. The CDR3 is 18 residues long. The DNA for the CDR3 is TGTGCCAGCAGTGAAAGGGACGGTGGGCCTTATAGCAATCAGCCCCAGCATTTT. Translating gives CASSERDGGPYSNQPQHF. Full variable domain (remainder filled in from reference TRBV2 and TRBJ1-5): EPEVTQTPSHQVTQMGQEVILRCVPISNHLYFYWYRQILGQKVEFLVSFYNNEISEKSEIFDDQFSVERPDGSNFTLKIRSTKLEDSAMYFCASSERDGGPYSNQPQHFGDGTRLSIL.

In its sample, this clonotype was seen once. V and J are TRBV3-1 and TRBJ2-7, with 14 bases matching TRBD2. The V and J ends lost 0 bases and 7 bases, in that order; junction bases with no gene match: 11. Germline assignment: CDR1 LGHDT and CDR2 YNNKEL (reference sequence). The CDR3 spans 18 residues. The CDR3 spells CASSQDTGLAGASGEQYF. As DNA, the CDR3 is TGTGCCAGCAGCCAAGATACGGGACTAGCGGGAGCCTCGGGAGAGCAGTACTTC.

In its sample, this clonotype was seen many times. The chain joins TRBV7-9 to TRBJ2-1; the match to TRBD2 covers 10 bases. The CDR3 spans 14 residues. Germline V gives CDR1 SEHNR, CDR2 FQNEAQ (reference sequence). J was trimmed by 8 bases and V by 4 bases; bases with no gene match: 5. CDR3 coding DNA: TGTGCCAGCAGCTACAGCGGGGGGGCCGATGAGCAGTTCTTC. Protein product: CASSYSGGADEQFF.

The sample holds many counts of this clonotype. The J gene is TRBJ2-7, the V gene TRBV5-1; a weak D match, TRBD1 (6 bases). Trimming took 6 bases from V and 0 from J, leaving 16 bases between them. The CDR3 has 15 amino acids. The germline V gene encodes CDR1 SGHRS and CDR2 YFSETQ. The CDR3, as DNA: TGCGCCAGCACCCAGGGGAGTGGCGGCTCCTACGAGCAGTACTTC. Translation gives CASTQGSGGSYEQYF.

This clonotype was recorded a few times. V usage is TRBV19 and J usage is TRBJ1-1, with 7 bases matching TRBD1. Losses at the gene ends were 6 bases for V and 1 base for J; bases not matched to a gene: 5. This CDR3 has 14 amino acids. The germline gives CDR1 LNHDA, CDR2 SQIVND (reference sequence). The CDR3, as DNA: TGTGCCAGTAGGATGGGACAGCCGAACACTGAAGCTTTCTTT. Amino acid sequence: CASRMGQPNTEAFF. Combining the CDR3 with reference TRBV19 and TRBJ1-1 gives the whole variable domain DGGITQSPKYLFRKEGQNVTLSCEQNLNHDAMYWYRQDPGQGLRLIYYSQIVNDFQKGDIAEGYSVSREKKESFPLTVTSAQKNPTAFYLCASRMGQPNTEAFFGQGTRLTVV.